This T cell receptor (beta chain) emerged from a study of blood T cell repertoires in COVID-19. On the study more broadly: Samples representing acute and convalescent COVID-19 were sourced from the United States, Italy and Spain.

Libraries were prepared by immunoSEQ multiplex PCR; TCRdb keeps only in-frame clonotypes and omits some of them. The repertoire consists of more than 150,000 clones, with approximately 91% occurring once and the leading ten covering about 2.5%. Germline CDR1 MNHEY, CDR2 SVGAGI. The CDR3 has 15 residues. V was cut by 1 base and J by 1 base, with 10 bases left in between. The sequence was obtained from a woman in her sixties or seventies with acute or convalescent COVID-19. Sequenced sample: peripheral blood. V usage is TRBV6-5 and J usage is TRBJ1-1, with D possibly TRBD1 on 5 matching bases. The CDR3 loop reads CASSYWGRENTEAFF. The DNA of the CDR3 is TGTGCCAGCAGTTACTGGGGCAGAGAGAACACTGAAGCTTTCTTT.